A single sample is the source of the 27 T cell receptor beta chains below, sequenced in a study of control samples from healthy donors and cancer patients. The protocol was immunoSEQ multiplex PCR, while the TCRdb copy is restricted to in-frame clones and leaves out a portion. The table includes around 79,000 clones, 80% to 95% detected once. The sequenced material came from PBMCs. These receptors all come from a woman aged 40 to 50 with lung cancer.

V and J are TRBV18 and TRBJ2-1; maybe TRBD1 (5 bases). The germline gives CDR1 KGHSH, CDR2 LQKENI. V was trimmed by 3 bases and J by 6 bases, leaving 15 bases between them. The length of the CDR3 is 15 residues. The DNA of the CDR3 is TGTGCCAGCTCACCCGTCAGGGAAGCTCGCAATGAGCAGTTCTTC. It yields the protein CASSPVREARNEQFF.

CDR3 loop: CASSLSGRGSSDTQYF. CDR3 coding DNA: TGCGCCAGCAGCTTGAGTGGCCGGGGGAGTTCAGATACGCAGTATTTT. This chain uses TRBV5-1 with TRBJ2-3, with a tentative D call TRBD2 (6 bases). V was cut by 1 base and J by 4 bases, with 16 bases left in between. CDR1 and CDR2 from the germline V gene are SGHRS and YFSETQ. The CDR3 is made up of 16 amino acids.

The genes are TRBV19 and TRBJ2-2; D unclear. V gave up 4 bases and J gave up 4 bases, with 16 bases separating them. This CDR3 region has 16 residues. Germline V gene sequence: CDR1 LNHDA, CDR2 SQIVND (reference sequence). CDR3 amino acids: CASSTGRLMSTGELFF. The CDR3 DNA reads TGTGCCAGTAGTACAGGTCGTTTGATGAGCACCGGGGAGCTGTTTTTT.

The genes are TRBV27 and TRBJ2-7; possible D gene TRBD2, 6 bases. Germline V gives CDR1 MNHEY, CDR2 SMNVEV (reference sequence). The CDR3 is 17 residues long. The ends were cut back, 6 bases at V and 1 base at J, with 22 bases in the middle. CDR3 sequence: CASRATSGTYASYEQYF. Written as DNA, the CDR3 is TGTGCCAGCAGGGCCACTTCCGGGACTTACGCATCCTACGAGCAGTACTTC.

The chain recombines TRBV29-1 with TRBJ2-2; TRBD1 might be the D (6 bases). The V end was cut by 6 bases, the J end by 4 bases, with 15 bases between. CDR3 size: 14 residues. CDR1 is SQVTM, CDR2 ANQGSEA, per germline. DNA for the CDR3: TGCAGCGTCCCCTTGGACAGATCCACCGGGGAGCTGTTTTTT. Translated: CSVPLDRSTGELFF.

This clone was seen once. The chain recombines TRBV19 with TRBJ2-7; no clear D gene. V was pared by 7 bases and J by 3 bases, with 10 bases between. CDR1 is LNHDA, CDR2 SQIVND, per germline (reference sequence). This CDR3 spans 12 amino acids. The CDR3 DNA follows: TGTGCCAGTAATGGGCAAGACTACGAGCAGTACTTC. Translating gives CASNGQDYEQYF.

The genes are TRBV7-9 and TRBJ2-5; 9 bases fit TRBD1. The CDR3 is 17 residues long. The V gene end was trimmed by 5 bases and the J gene end by 4 bases; junction bases not matched to a gene: 14. From germline, CDR1 is SEHNR and CDR2 FQNEAQ (reference sequence). Written as DNA, the CDR3 is TGTGCCAGCAGCACCCCGGGACAGGGAGTTCGAAGAGAGACCCAGTACTTC. Translating gives CASSTPGQGVRRETQYF.

The chain recombines TRBV6-4 with TRBJ1-2; TRBD1 agrees at 8 bases. The CDR3 is 15 residues long. V shed 6 bases and J 3 bases; nucleotides not matched to a gene: 9. Germline-derived CDR1 and CDR2 are MRHNA and SNTAGT. In DNA, the CDR3 is TGTGCCAGCAGCTCATCCGGACAGGGAGACTATGGCTACACCTTC. This translates into CASSSSGQGDYGYTF.

This clone was counted a single time. This sequence joins TRBV7-6 and TRBJ2-4, with 7 bases identical to TRBD2. CDR1 and CDR2 (germline): SGHVS, FNYEAQ. The CDR3 covers 17 residues. Trimming at V came to 1 base and at J to 1 base, leaving 7 bases not matched to a gene. This chain's CDR3 is CASSLVAGEDAKNIQYF. In nucleotides, the CDR3 is TGTGCCAGCAGCTTAGTCGCGGGGGAGGACGCCAAAAACATTCAGTACTTC.

Only one count was recorded for this clone. This rearrangement joins TRBV15 to TRBJ1-1; D call uncertain. This CDR3 spans 13 amino acids. From germline, CDR1 is LNHNV and CDR2 YYDKDF (reference sequence). The ends were cut back, 3 bases at V and 7 bases at J, with 12 bases in the middle. This CDR3 reads CATSSSRALEAFF. For the CDR3, the DNA is TGTGCCACCAGCAGCTCCCGGGCCCTTGAAGCTTTCTTT.

V gene TRBV4-1 combines with J gene TRBJ1-4; D is uncertain. Trimming stripped 0 bases from V and 4 bases from J, with 12 bases between. The CDR3 length is 16 residues. Germline loops: CDR1 MGHRA, CDR2 YSYEKL. The CDR3 protein is CASSQESRINNEKLFF. The CDR3 DNA reads as TGCGCCAGCAGCCAAGAGTCCAGGATAAATAATGAAAAACTGTTTTTT.

The rearrangement links TRBV5-5 to TRBJ1-2, with 7 bases identical to TRBD1. This CDR3 has 15 residues. Germline V gives CDR1 SGHKS, CDR2 YYEKEE (reference sequence). The V segment lost 4 bases and the J segment 8 bases; nucleotides outside the gene matches: 14. The CDR3 bases are TGTGCCAGCAGCGGATGGAGTGCAGGGGGTCAGGGCTACACCTTC. It yields the protein CASSGWSAGGQGYTF.

The chain couples TRBV19 to TRBJ2-3, with a weak D call TRBD2 (7 bases). The V end was cut by 7 bases, the J end by 7 bases, with 15 bases between. The CDR3 length is 13 residues. Germline CDR1 reads LNHDA; CDR2 reads SQIVND (reference sequence). CDR3 sequence reads: CASTEGEGYTQYF. CDR3 bases: TGTGCCAGTACTGAGGGGGAGGGCTATACGCAGTATTTT.

This chain joins TRBV5-1 and TRBJ1-3; D gene uncertain. The V gene lost 3 bases and the J gene lost 0 bases, with 10 bases spanning the gap. This CDR3 has 15 amino acids. Germline CDR1 SGHRS, CDR2 YFSETQ. The CDR3 is CASSSGRYSGNTIYF. The CDR3 coding sequence is TGCGCCAGCAGCTCAGGCAGGTACTCTGGAAACACCATATATTTT.

The chain links TRBV5-1 to TRBJ2-1, with D perhaps TRBD2 (6 bases). Per the germline V gene, CDR1 is SGHRS and CDR2 is YFSETQ. The V end was cut by 0 bases, the J end by 6 bases, with 13 bases between. This CDR3 comprises 15 residues. CDR3 DNA sequence: TGCGCCAGCAGCTTGGAAGGGTCGCGGGGCAATGAGCAGTTCTTC. This sequence encodes CASSLEGSRGNEQFF. The full variable domain, with the rest looked up from reference TRBV5-1 and TRBJ2-1, is KAGVTQTPRYLIKTRGQQVTLSCSPISGHRSVSWYQQTPGQGLQFLFEYFSETQRNKGNFPGRFSGRQFSNSRSEMNVSTLELGDSALYLCASSLEGSRGNEQFFGPGTRLTVL.

This chain uses TRBV4-1 with TRBJ1-5, with 8 bases that match TRBD1. The germline gives CDR1 MGHRA, CDR2 YSYEKL. The junction had 4 bases not matched to a gene; V was cut back by 1 base and J by 5 bases. This CDR3 is built from 15 residues. CDR3 in DNA: TGCGCCAGCAGCCAAGGACAGGGGATAGATCAGCCCCAGCATTTT. Protein: CASSQGQGIDQPQHF.

The rearrangement uses TRBV5-1 and TRBJ2-2; 9 bases agree with TRBD1. Germline V gene sequence: CDR1 SGHRS, CDR2 YFSETQ. The CDR3 contains 17 residues. J gave up 5 bases and V 2 bases, and 10 bases lay outside the gene matches. The CDR3 sequence: CASSFGVDRGFTGELFF. CDR3 bases: TGCGCCAGCAGCTTTGGGGTGGACAGGGGATTTACCGGGGAGCTGTTTTTT. Supplemented by reference TRBV5-1 and TRBJ2-2, the full variable domain reads KAGVTQTPRYLIKTRGQQVTLSCSPISGHRSVSWYQQTPGQGLQFLFEYFSETQRNKGNFPGRFSGRQFSNSRSEMNVSTLELGDSALYLCASSFGVDRGFTGELFFGEGSRLTVL.

This clone is a singleton in its sample. The chain is built from TRBV9 and TRBJ1-3; TRBD1 matches 7 bases. The junction had 5 bases not matched to a gene; V was cut back by 5 bases and J by 0 bases. Germline V CDR1 and CDR2: SGDLS, YYNGEE. The CDR3 covers 15 residues. The CDR3 region has the DNA TGTGCCAGCAGAAGGACAGGAAGCTCTGGAAACACCATATATTTT. It yields the protein CASRRTGSSGNTIYF. The variable domain in full, with the rest retrieved from reference TRBV9 and TRBJ1-3, is DSGVTQTPKHLITATGQRVTLRCSPRSGDLSVYWYQQSLDQGLQFLIQYYNGEERAKGNILERFSAQQFPDLHSELNLSSLELGDSALYFCASRRTGSSGNTIYFGEGSWLTVV.

The V call is TRBV4-1, the J call TRBJ1-2; TRBD1 might be the D (6 bases). V was trimmed by 6 bases and J by 8 bases, leaving 19 bases between them. From germline, CDR1 is MGHRA and CDR2 YSYEKL. The CDR3 loop spans 14 amino acids. In DNA form, the CDR3 reads TGCGCCAGCAGACATGCTGACAGGCTGGACGGCTACACCTTC. This sequence encodes CASRHADRLDGYTF.

This sequence joins TRBV3-1 (or the pseudogene TRBV3-2) and TRBJ2-2; 10 bases align to TRBD2. Losses at the gene ends were 4 bases for V and 4 bases for J; bases not matched to a gene: 12. The CDR3 consists of 18 residues. The germline V gene has CDR1 LGHDT and CDR2 YNNKEL (reference sequence). CDR3 sequence: CASSPSPGLAQGTGELFF. In DNA, the CDR3 is TGTGCCAGCAGCCCTTCTCCGGGACTAGCGCAGGGCACCGGGGAGCTGTTTTTT.

The CDR3, as DNA: TGTGCCAGCAGCTTTGACAGGAACTACTACGAGCAGTACTTC. Its protein product is CASSFDRNYYEQYF. The chain uses TRBV5-4 and TRBJ2-7, with D tentatively TRBD1 (6 bases). Germline V CDR1 and CDR2: SGHNT, YYREEE (reference sequence). V lost 2 bases, J lost 3 bases, and 12 bases lay in between. This CDR3 contains 14 residues.

The gene calls are TRBV4-1 and TRBJ1-1, with unresolved D. The germline CDR1 and CDR2 sequences are MGHRA and YSYEKL. Trimming stripped 4 bases from V and 3 bases from J, with 12 bases between. CDR3 length equals 14 residues. The CDR3 loop is CASSPHPLYTEAFF. The DNA for the CDR3 is TGCGCCAGCAGCCCCCACCCCCTCTACACTGAAGCTTTCTTT.

This chain connects TRBV20-1 to TRBJ2-1, with 12 bases matching TRBD2. J was trimmed by 7 bases and V by 3 bases; bases with no gene match: 7. Germline CDR1 and CDR2: DFQATT and SNEGSKA (reference sequence). The CDR3 has 15 residues. The CDR3 bases are TGCAGTGCTAGTAACAATCTAGCGGGGGGGAATGAGCAGTTCTTC. Amino acid sequence: CSASNNLAGGNEQFF.

To note about this clone: The junction and the germline gene differ at one end; a read error may be behind it. The chain links TRBV3-1 (or the pseudogene TRBV3-2) to TRBJ2-1; D unclear. Germline V CDR1 and CDR2: LGHDT, YNNKEL (reference sequence). The CDR3 runs to 12 residues. CDR3 nucleotide sequence: TGTGCCAGCAGCCAAGATAGGAAGGTAATGATCTTC. Protein: CASSQDRKVMIF.

The rearrangement links TRBV7-2 to TRBJ1-2, with TRBD1 matching 9 bases. Trimming at V came to 6 bases and at J to 6 bases, leaving 5 bases not matched to a gene. There are 13 residues in the CDR3. Germline CDR1 and CDR2: SGHTA and FQGNSA. Here the CDR3 reads CASRSQGANGYTF. In nucleotides, the CDR3 is TGTGCCAGCAGGTCACAGGGGGCGAATGGCTACACCTTC.

This clone was observed a single time. The chain carries TRBV29-1 and TRBJ2-3, with TRBD2 as a possible D gene (6 bases). The CDR3 covers 14 residues. Trimming pared 2 bases from V and 3 bases from J, leaving 12 bases between. Per the germline V gene, CDR1 is SQVTM and CDR2 is ANQGSEA. The DNA of the CDR3 is TGCAGCGTTGAAAACCATGGGAGGACAGATACGCAGTATTTT. It specifies CSVENHGRTDTQYF.

This chain uses TRBV9 with TRBJ2-1; D perhaps matches TRBD2 (5 bases). V was shortened by 0 bases and J by 5 bases, with 12 bases between the two germline ends. Per the germline V gene, CDR1 is SGDLS and CDR2 is YYNGEE. The CDR3 length is 15 residues. CDR3 sequence: CASSVAWRLDNEQFF. DNA of the CDR3: TGTGCCAGCAGCGTAGCATGGAGGCTCGACAATGAGCAGTTCTTC.